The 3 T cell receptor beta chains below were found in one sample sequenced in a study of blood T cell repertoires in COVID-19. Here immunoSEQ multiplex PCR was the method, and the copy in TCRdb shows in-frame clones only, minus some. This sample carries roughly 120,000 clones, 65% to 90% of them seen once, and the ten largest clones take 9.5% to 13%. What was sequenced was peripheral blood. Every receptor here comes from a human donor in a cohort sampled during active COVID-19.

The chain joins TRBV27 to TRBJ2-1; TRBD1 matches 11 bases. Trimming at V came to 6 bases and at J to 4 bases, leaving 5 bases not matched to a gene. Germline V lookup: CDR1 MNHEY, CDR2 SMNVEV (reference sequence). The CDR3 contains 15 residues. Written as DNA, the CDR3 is TGTGCCAGCAGGCGGGACAGGGGGAGGTACAATGAGCAGTTCTTC. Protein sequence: CASRRDRGRYNEQFF.

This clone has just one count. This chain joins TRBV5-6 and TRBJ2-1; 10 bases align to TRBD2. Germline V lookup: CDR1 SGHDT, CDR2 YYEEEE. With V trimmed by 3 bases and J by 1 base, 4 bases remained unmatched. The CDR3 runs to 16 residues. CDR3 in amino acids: CASSWISGGSYNEQFF. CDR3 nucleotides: TGTGCCAGCAGCTGGATTAGCGGGGGGTCCTACAATGAGCAGTTCTTC.

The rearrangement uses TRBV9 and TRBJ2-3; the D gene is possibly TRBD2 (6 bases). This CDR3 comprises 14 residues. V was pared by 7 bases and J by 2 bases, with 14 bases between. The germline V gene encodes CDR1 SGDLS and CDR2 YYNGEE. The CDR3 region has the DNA TGTGCCAGCGGGACTTTCCAACACACAGATACGCAGTATTTT. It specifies CASGTFQHTDTQYF.